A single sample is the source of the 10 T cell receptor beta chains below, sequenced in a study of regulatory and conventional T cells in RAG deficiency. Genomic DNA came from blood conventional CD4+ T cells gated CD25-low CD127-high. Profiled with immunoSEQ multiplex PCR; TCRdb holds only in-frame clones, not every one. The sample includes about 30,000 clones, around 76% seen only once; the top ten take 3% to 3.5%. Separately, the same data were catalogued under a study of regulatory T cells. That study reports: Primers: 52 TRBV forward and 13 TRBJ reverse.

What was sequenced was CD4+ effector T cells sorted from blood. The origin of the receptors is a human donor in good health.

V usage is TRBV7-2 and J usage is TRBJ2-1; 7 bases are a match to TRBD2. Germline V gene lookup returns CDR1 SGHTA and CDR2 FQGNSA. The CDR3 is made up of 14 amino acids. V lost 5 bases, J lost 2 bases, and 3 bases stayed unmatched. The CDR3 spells CASSPRGAYNEQFF. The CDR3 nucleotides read TGTGCCAGCAGCCCCCGGGGGGCCTACAATGAGCAGTTCTTC.

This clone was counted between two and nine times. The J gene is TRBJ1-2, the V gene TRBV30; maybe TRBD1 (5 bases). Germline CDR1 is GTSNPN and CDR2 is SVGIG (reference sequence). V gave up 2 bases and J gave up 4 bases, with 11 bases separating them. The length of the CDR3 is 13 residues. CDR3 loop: CAWSRDRPYGYTF. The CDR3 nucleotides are TGTGCCTGGAGTAGGGACCGACCCTATGGCTACACCTTC.

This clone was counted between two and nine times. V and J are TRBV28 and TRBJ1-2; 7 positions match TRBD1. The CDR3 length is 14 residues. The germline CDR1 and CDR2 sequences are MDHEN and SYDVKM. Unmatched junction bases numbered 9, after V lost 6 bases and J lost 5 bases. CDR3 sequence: CASRPGTELYGYTF. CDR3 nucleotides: TGTGCCAGCAGACCCGGGACAGAGCTTTATGGCTACACCTTC.

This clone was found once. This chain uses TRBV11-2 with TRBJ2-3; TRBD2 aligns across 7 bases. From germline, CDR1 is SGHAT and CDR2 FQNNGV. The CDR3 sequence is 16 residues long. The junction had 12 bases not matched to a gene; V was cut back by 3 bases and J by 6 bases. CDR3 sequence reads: CASSLTGGLVLDTQYF. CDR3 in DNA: TGTGCCAGCAGCTTGACGGGAGGACTAGTCCTGGATACGCAGTATTTT.

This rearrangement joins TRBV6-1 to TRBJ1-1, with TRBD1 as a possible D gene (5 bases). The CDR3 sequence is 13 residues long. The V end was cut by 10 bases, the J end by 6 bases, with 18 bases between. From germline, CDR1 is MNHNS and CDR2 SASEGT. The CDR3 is CATRLGQSAEAFF. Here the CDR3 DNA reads TGTGCCACCAGATTGGGGCAGAGCGCTGAAGCTTTCTTT.

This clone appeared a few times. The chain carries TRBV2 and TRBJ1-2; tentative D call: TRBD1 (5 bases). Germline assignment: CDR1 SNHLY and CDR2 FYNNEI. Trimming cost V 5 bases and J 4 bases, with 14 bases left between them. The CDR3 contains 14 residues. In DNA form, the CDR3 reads TGTGCCAGCAGTCCTCTGACAGTTACCTATGGCTACACCTTC. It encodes CASSPLTVTYGYTF.

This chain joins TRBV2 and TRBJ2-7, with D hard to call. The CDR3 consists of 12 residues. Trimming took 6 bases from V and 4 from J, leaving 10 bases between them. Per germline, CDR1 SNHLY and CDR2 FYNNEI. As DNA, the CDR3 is TGTGCCAGCAGCGCCACGGGTTACGAGCAGTACTTC. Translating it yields CASSATGYEQYF.

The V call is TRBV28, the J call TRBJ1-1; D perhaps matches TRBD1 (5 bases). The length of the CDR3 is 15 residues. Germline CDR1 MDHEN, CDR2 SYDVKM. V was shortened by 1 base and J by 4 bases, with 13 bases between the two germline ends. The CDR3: CASSLFPGTATEAFF. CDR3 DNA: TGTGCCAGCAGTTTATTCCCCGGGACGGCCACTGAAGCTTTCTTT.

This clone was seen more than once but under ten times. CDR3 bases: TGTGCCAGCAGCGCCTCCGGGGGGACGGGGGCCAACGTCCTGACTTTC. This gives the protein CASSASGGTGANVLTF. The chain uses TRBV9 and TRBJ2-6, with 7 bases fitting TRBD2. The germline CDR1 and CDR2 sequences are SGDLS and YYNGEE. With V trimmed by 3 bases and J by 4 bases, 7 bases remained unmatched. CDR3 length: 16 residues.

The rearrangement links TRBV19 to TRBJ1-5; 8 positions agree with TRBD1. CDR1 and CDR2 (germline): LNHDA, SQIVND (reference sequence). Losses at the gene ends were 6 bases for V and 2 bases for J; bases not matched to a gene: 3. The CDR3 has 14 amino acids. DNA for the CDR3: TGTGCCAGTAGGCAGACAGGGGGCAATCAGCCCCAGCATTTT. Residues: CASRQTGGNQPQHF. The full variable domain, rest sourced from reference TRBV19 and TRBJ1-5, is DGGITQSPKYLFRKEGQNVTLSCEQNLNHDAMYWYRQDPGQGLRLIYYSQIVNDFQKGDIAEGYSVSREKKESFPLTVTSAQKNPTAFYLCASRQTGGNQPQHFGDGTRLSIL.